Below, 2 T cell receptor beta chains from the same sample are listed, as sequenced in a study of technical replicates of blood from a few donors. Sequencing used immunoSEQ multiplex PCR; TCRdb keeps in-frame clones, though not all of them. The data contain 79,000 or so clones, around 90% of them singletons. Sequencing input: T cells isolated from PBMCs. These receptors were obtained from a human donor in good health.

DNA of the CDR3: TGTGCCTGGAGCCCCTTGACAGTCTACTATGGCTACACCTTC. Protein sequence: CAWSPLTVYYGYTF. The rearrangement uses TRBV30 and TRBJ1-2; weak D call: TRBD1 (5 bases). From germline, CDR1 is GTSNPN and CDR2 SVGIG (reference sequence). This CDR3 comprises 14 residues. Trimming pared 3 bases from V and 3 bases from J, leaving 14 bases between.

CDR3: CATGPGEREKLFF. CDR3 coding DNA: TGTGCCACAGGACCGGGAGAAAGGGAAAAACTGTTTTTT. The chain carries TRBV28 and TRBJ1-4; D gene unclear. The CDR3 has 13 residues. Germline V CDR1 and CDR2: MDHEN, SYDVKM. V dropped 10 bases and J dropped 8 bases, with 17 bases sitting between them.